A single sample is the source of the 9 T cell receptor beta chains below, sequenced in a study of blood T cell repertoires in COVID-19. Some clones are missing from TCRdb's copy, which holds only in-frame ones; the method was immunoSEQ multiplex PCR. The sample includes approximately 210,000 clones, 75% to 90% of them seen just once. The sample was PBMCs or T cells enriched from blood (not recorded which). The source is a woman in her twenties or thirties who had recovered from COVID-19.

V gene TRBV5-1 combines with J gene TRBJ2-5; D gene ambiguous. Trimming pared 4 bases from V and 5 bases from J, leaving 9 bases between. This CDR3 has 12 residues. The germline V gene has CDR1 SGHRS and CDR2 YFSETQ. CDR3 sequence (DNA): TGCGCCAGCAGCCCCGAGATTGAGACCCAGTACTTC. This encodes CASSPEIETQYF.

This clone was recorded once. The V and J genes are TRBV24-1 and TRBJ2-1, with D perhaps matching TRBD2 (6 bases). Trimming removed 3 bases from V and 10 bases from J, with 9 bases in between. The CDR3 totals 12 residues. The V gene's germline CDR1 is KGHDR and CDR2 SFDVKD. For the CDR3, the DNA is TGTGCCACCAGTGATACCCTAGCGGAGCAGTTCTTC. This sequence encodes CATSDTLAEQFF.

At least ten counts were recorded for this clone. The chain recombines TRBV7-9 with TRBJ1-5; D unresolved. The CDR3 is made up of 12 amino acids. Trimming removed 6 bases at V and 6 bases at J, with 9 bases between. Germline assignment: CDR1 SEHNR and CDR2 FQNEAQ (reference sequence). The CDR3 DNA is TGTGCCAGCAGTCGGGAGATTCAGCCCCAGCATTTT. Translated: CASSREIQPQHF. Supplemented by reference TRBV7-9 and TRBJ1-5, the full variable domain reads DTGVSQNPRHKITKRGQNVTFRCDPISEHNRLYWYRQTLGQGPEFLTYFQNEAQLEKSRLLSDRFSAERPKGSFSTLEIQRTEQGDSAMYLCASSREIQPQHFGDGTRLSIL.

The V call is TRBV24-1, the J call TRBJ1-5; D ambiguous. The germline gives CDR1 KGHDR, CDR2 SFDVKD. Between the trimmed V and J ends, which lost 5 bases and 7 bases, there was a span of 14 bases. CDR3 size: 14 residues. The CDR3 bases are TGTGCCACCAGTGGGGCGGGCGCTGGCCAGCCCCAGCATTTT. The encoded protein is CATSGAGAGQPQHF.

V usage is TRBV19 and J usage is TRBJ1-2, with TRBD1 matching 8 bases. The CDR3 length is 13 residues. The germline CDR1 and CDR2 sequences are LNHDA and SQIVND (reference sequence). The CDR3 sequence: CGTSGQGYYGYTF. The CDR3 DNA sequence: TGTGGCACTTCAGGACAGGGATACTATGGCTACACCTTC.

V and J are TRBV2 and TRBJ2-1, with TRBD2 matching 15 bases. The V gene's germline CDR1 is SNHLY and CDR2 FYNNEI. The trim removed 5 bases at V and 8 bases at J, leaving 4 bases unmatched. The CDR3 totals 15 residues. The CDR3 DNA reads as TGTGCCAGCAGTTGGACTAGCGGGAGGGCGGATGAGCAGTTCTTC. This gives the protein CASSWTSGRADEQFF.

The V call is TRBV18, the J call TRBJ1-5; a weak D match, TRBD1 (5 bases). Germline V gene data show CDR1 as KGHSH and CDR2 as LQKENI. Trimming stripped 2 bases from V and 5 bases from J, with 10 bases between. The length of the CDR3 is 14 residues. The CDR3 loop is CASSPGKGDQPQHF. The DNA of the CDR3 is TGTGCCAGCTCACCAGGGAAAGGGGATCAGCCCCAGCATTTT.

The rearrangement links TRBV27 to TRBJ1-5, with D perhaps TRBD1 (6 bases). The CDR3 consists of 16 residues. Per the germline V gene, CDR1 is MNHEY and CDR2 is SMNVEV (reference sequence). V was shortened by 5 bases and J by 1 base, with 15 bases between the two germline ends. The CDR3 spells CASSETGFWSNQPQHF. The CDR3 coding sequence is TGTGCCAGCAGTGAAACAGGGTTTTGGAGCAATCAGCCCCAGCATTTT.

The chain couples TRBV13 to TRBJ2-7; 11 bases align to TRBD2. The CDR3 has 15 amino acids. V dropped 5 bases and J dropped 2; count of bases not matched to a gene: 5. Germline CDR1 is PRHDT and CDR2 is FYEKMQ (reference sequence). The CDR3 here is CASSTRLAGTYEQYF. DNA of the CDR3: TGTGCCAGCAGCACGCGACTAGCGGGAACCTACGAGCAGTACTTC.